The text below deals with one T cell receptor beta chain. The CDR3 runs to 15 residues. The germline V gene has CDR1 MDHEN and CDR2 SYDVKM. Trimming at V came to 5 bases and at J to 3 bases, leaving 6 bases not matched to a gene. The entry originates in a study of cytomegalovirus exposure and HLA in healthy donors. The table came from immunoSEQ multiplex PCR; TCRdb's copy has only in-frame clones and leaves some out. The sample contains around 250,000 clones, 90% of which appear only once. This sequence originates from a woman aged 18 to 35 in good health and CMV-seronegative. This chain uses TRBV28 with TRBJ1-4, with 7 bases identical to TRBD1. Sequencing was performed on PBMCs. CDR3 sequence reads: CASSPRTGPNEKLFF. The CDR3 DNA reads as TGTGCCAGCAGTCCACGGACAGGACCTAATGAAAAACTGTTTTTT.